This is a list of T cell receptor beta chains from one sample in a study of blood T cell repertoires in COVID-19. Profiled with immunoSEQ multiplex PCR; TCRdb holds only in-frame clones, not every one. The table lists a few hundred thousand clones, around 89% of them singletons. Input material: peripheral blood. The receptors shown here come from a man between 25 and 39 years old with acute or convalescent COVID-19. Both conserved end residues are part of each CDR3. The D gene is left open where the match is weak. Rows may omit the clone size; those that give it use once, few, many or a size class.

abundance,v_gene,d_gene,j_gene,CDR3nt,CDR3aa
few,TRBV2,-,TRBJ1-1,TGTGCCAGCAGTGAATCGGCAGGGGTCGTTTTCTTT,CASSESAGVVFF
few,TRBV30,-,TRBJ1-4,TGTGCCTGGAGTCTCCACGTTGGGGGGGAAAAACTGTTTTTT,CAWSLHVGGEKLFF
-,TRBV9,-,TRBJ1-6,TGTGCCAGCAGCGAAACAGGGAATTCACCCCTCCACTTT,CASSETGNSPLHF
-,TRBV10-3,-,TRBJ2-7,TGTGCCATCAGTGAGGTCCAGGGGAAAACCTACGAGCAGTACTTC,CAISEVQGKTYEQYF
once,TRBV5-8,TRBD1,TRBJ2-5,TGTGCCAGCAGCTTTGGTAGGACAGGGTACCAAGAGACCCAGTACTTC,CASSFGRTGYQETQYF
once,TRBV30,-,TRBJ1-5,TGTGCCTGGAGTAGAGGGCTGAGCAATCAGCCCCAGCATTTT,CAWSRGLSNQPQHF
-,TRBV6-2/TRBV6-3,TRBD1,TRBJ1-6,TGTGCCAGCAGTCAATCATCCTCCGGGACAGGGAGTTCACCCCTCCACTTT,CASSQSSSGTGSSPLHF
-,TRBV12-3/TRBV12-4,-,TRBJ1-6,TGTGCCAGCAGTCTCGGTATCTGGTCCCTCCACTTT,CASSLGIWSLHF
once,TRBV5-6,-,TRBJ2-1,TGTGCCAGCAGCTTGAGTAGCTCCCGCTCCTACAATGAGCAGTTCTTC,CASSLSSSRSYNEQFF
-,TRBV3-1/TRBV3-2,-,TRBJ2-7,TGTGCCAGCAGCCATGCACAGCGCCGGACAGCCTACGAGCAGTACTTC,CASSHAQRRTAYEQYF
-,TRBV28,-,TRBJ1-5,TGTGCCAGCACCGGGGGGCATCAGCCCCAGCATTTT,CASTGGHQPQHF
-,TRBV6-1,-,TRBJ2-3,TGTGCCAGCAGTGAAGCTCTACGAGATACGCAGTATTTT,CASSEALRDTQYF
-,TRBV6-2/TRBV6-3,-,TRBJ1-2,TGTGCCAGCAGTTACTACAGGCTGTATGGCTACACCTTC,CASSYYRLYGYTF
-,TRBV28,TRBD1,TRBJ1-5,TGTGCCAGCAGTTCCGTCGACAGGGACAATCAGCCCCAGCATTTT,CASSSVDRDNQPQHF
-,TRBV6-1,-,TRBJ1-1,TGTGCCAGCAGTGAGAGGGCCCCTCGCCTTGAAGCTTTCTTT,CASSERAPRLEAFF
once,TRBV29-1,-,TRBJ2-7,TGCAGCGTTGGTAACAGGGACTACGAGCAGTACTTC,CSVGNRDYEQYF
-,TRBV28,-,TRBJ1-6,TGTGCCAGCAGTTTAATAAGTTCCGGGGGGGGATGGACTTCACCCCTCCACTTT,CASSLISSGGGWTSPLHF
-,TRBV24-1,-,TRBJ1-5,TGTGCCACCAGTGATGGGGGACGGGGGAGGAATCAGCCCCAGCATTTT,CATSDGGRGRNQPQHF
once,TRBV28,-,TRBJ1-5,TGTGCCAGCAGTTTTGAGGCAGGGCCTCAGCCCCAGCATTTT,CASSFEAGPQPQHF
once,TRBV29-1,TRBD1,TRBJ2-1,TGCAGCGCTGGGACAGGGTTGTATGAGCAGTTCTTC,CSAGTGLYEQFF
-,TRBV18,TRBD1,TRBJ1-2,TGTGCCAGCTCACCATTACAGGGGGCTAACTATGGCTACACCTTC,CASSPLQGANYGYTF
few,TRBV5-5,-,TRBJ1-4,TGTGCCAGCAGATACATTGAAGGGGTTTACGAAAAACTGTTTTTT,CASRYIEGVYEKLFF
-,TRBV10-1,-,TRBJ1-1,TGCGCCAGCAGTGAGGGGGGGTACACTGAAGCTTTCTTT,CASSEGGYTEAFF
-,TRBV19,-,TRBJ2-3,TGTGCCAGTAGTATGGGCTCAGATACGCAGTATTTT,CASSMGSDTQYF
-,TRBV5-1,TRBD2,TRBJ2-3,TGCGCCAGCAGCGGACTAGTGAGTAAGCCAGATACGCAGTATTTT,CASSGLVSKPDTQYF
once,TRBV5-1,TRBD1,TRBJ2-5,TGCGCCAGCAGCGGGGGACAGGGAGGTTCAGAGACCCAGTACTTC,CASSGGQGGSETQYF
-,TRBV19,-,TRBJ1-6,TGTGCCAGTAGTAATACGCGGAGCTCCTATAATTCACCCCTCCACTTT,CASSNTRSSYNSPLHF
-,TRBV5-6,TRBD1,TRBJ1-1,TGTGCCAGCAGCGCAATAGGGGACAGGCGCAGCACTGAAGCTTTCTTT,CASSAIGDRRSTEAFF
-,TRBV3-1/TRBV3-2,TRBD1,TRBJ2-2,TGTGCCAGCAGGCGGGACAGGGGGGCCGGGGAGCTGTTTTTT,CASRRDRGAGELFF
-,TRBV4-1,TRBD1,TRBJ2-4,TGCGCCAGCAGCCTAAGACAGGGGGACCCTTCTCTAGCCAAAAACATTCAGTACTTC,CASSLRQGDPSLAKNIQYF
-,TRBV7-9,-,TRBJ2-5,TGTGCCAGCAGCCAGGGCGCAGGGCAAGAGACCCAGTACTTC,CASSQGAGQETQYF
-,TRBV21-1,-,TRBJ2-6,TGTGCCCAAAACTGGCCTGGGACTAGCGGGGGGGTACCTGGGGCCAACGTCCTGACTTTC,CAQNWPGTSGGVPGANVLTF
-,TRBV10-3,-,TRBJ2-7,TGTGCCATCAGTGAGTCGGTAGCCGAGGACGAGCAGTACTTC,CAISESVAEDEQYF
few,TRBV7-9,-,TRBJ2-5,TGTGCCAGCAGCCCCATAGGGCAGGGTGAGGATTTTTGGGAGACCCAGTACTTC,CASSPIGQGEDFWETQYF
-,TRBV7-3,-,TRBJ1-1,TGTGCCAGCAGCTTCGGACAGTCTGAAGCTTTCTTT,CASSFGQSEAFF
-,TRBV6-5,TRBD1,TRBJ2-1,TGTGCCAGCAGGAAGACAGGGGGCAATGAGCAGTTCTTC,CASRKTGGNEQFF
once,TRBV7-9,-,TRBJ2-7,TGTGCCAGCAGCAAAGTTGCGGGGGCGGTAAACGAGCAGTACTTC,CASSKVAGAVNEQYF
-,TRBV27,-,TRBJ2-7,TGTGCCAGCAGTTTCCTCTCCTACGAGCAGTACTTC,CASSFLSYEQYF
-,TRBV30,TRBD1,TRBJ1-1,TGTGCCTACGACAGGGACGGTTGGACTGAAGCTTTCTTT,CAYDRDGWTEAFF
-,TRBV19,-,TRBJ1-1,TGTGCCAGTAGTATCGGTATCACTGAAGCTTTCTTT,CASSIGITEAFF
-,TRBV2,TRBD2,TRBJ2-7,TGTGCCAGCCGCCGTGTTGCTAGCGGCTCCTACGAGCAGTACTTC,CASRRVASGSYEQYF
-,TRBV28,-,TRBJ1-2,TGTGCCAGCAGGAGGGGGAACTATGGCTACACCTTC,CASRRGNYGYTF
-,TRBV2,-,TRBJ1-1,TGTGCCAGCAGTTCCTCCAGGGCCCTGGGGAACACTGAAGCTTTCTTT,CASSSSRALGNTEAFF
-,TRBV7-6,TRBD1,TRBJ1-6,TGTGCCAGCAGCTCGTTTAGGGGCAGGGGGCAGAGACCCCTCCACTTT,CASSSFRGRGQRPLHF
-,TRBV30,-,TRBJ2-1,TGTGCCTGGCGAGGGTCCAGTACCTACAATGAGCAGTTCTTC,CAWRGSSTYNEQFF
-,TRBV30,TRBD1,TRBJ1-5,TGTGCCTGGAGGCTCGGGACAGGGAGGCATCAGCCCCAGCATTTT,CAWRLGTGRHQPQHF
-,TRBV28,TRBD1,TRBJ1-4,TGTGCCAGCAGTTCCCAGGCGGCAGGGGGTTTTGAAAAACTGTTTTTT,CASSSQAAGGFEKLFF
-,TRBV10-1,-,TRBJ2-5,TGCGCCAGCAGTGCCGGGACAAATAGGAAGACCCAGTACTTC,CASSAGTNRKTQYF
-,TRBV5-1,-,TRBJ2-3,TGCGCCAGCAGCTTGTCCCGGGCAGATACGCAGTATTTT,CASSLSRADTQYF
-,TRBV2,TRBD1,TRBJ2-6,TGTGCCAGCCACGGTGGGCAGGGGGCCAAAGGGGCCAACGTCCTGACTTTC,CASHGGQGAKGANVLTF